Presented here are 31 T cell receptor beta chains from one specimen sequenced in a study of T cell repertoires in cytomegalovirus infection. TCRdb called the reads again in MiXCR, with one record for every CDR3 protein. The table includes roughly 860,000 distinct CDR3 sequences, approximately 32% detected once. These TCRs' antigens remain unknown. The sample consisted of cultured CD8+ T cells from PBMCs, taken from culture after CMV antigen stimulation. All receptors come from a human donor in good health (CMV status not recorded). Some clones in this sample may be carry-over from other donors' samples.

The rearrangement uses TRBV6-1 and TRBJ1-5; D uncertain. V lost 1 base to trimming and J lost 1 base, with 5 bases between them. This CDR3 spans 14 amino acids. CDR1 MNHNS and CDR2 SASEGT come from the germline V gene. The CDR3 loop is CASSEEQSNQPQHF. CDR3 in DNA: TGTGCCAGCAGTGAAGAACAGAGCAATCAGCCCCAGCATTTT.

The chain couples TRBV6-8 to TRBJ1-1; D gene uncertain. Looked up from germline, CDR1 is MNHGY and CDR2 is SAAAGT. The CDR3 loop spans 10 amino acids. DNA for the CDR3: TGTGCTAGCCAAGGGACTGAAGCTTTCTTT. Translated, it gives CASQGTEAFF.

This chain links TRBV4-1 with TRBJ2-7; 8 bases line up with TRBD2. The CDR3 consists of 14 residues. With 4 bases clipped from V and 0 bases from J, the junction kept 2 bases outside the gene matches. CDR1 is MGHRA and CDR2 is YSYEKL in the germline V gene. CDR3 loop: CASSPSGGSYEQYF. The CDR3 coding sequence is TGCGCCAGCAGCCCCAGCGGGGGCTCCTACGAGCAGTACTTC.

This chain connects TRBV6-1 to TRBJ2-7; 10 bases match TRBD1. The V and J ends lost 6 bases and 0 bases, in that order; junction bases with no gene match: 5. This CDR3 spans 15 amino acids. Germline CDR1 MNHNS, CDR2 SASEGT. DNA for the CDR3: TGTGCCAGCAGCAAGGGACAGGGGAGCTCCTACGAGCAGTACGTC. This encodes CASSKGQGSSYEQYV.

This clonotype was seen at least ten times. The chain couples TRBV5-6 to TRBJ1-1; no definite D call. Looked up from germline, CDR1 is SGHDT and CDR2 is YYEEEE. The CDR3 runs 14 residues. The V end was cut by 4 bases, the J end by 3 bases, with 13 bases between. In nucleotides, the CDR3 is TGTGCCAGCAGCGAACCGCTTTCCTACACTGAAGCTTTCTTT. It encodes CASSEPLSYTEAFF.

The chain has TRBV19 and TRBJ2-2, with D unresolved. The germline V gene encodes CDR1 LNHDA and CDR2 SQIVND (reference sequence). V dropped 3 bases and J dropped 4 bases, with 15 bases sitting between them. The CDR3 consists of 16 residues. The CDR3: CASSIWTVRVTGELFF. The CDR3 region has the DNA TGTGCCAGTAGTATCTGGACGGTCCGAGTCACCGGGGAGCTGTTTTTT.

The CDR3 DNA sequence: TGTGCCAGCACCTCAGGGGCGGGACTCACAGATACGCAGTATTTT. This translates into CASTSGAGLTDTQYF. V gene TRBV27 combines with J gene TRBJ2-3, with D possibly being TRBD1 or TRBD2 (6 bases each). Germline V gene lookup returns CDR1 MNHEY and CDR2 SMNVEV (reference sequence). The CDR3 has 15 residues. V was shortened by 7 bases and J by 2 bases, with 16 bases between the two germline ends.

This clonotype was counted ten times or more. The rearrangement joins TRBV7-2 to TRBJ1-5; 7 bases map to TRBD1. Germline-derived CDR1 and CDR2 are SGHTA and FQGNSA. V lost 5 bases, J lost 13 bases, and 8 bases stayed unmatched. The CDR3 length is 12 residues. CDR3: CASSVGTAKQHF. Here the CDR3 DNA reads TGTGCCAGCAGCGTTGGGACAGCGAAACAGCATTTT.

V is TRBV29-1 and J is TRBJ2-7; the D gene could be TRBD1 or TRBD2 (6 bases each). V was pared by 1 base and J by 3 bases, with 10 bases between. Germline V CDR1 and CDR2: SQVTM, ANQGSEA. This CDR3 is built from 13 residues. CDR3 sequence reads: CSVEAGADYEQYF. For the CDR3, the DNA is TGCAGCGTTGAAGCGGGGGCTGACTACGAGCAGTACTTC.

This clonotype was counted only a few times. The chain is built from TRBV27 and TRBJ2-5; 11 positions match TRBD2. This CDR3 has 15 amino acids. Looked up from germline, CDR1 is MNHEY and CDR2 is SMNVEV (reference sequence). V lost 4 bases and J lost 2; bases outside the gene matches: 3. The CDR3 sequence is CASSSGLAAQETQYF. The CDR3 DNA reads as TGTGCCAGCAGTTCGGGACTAGCGGCTCAAGAGACCCAGTACTTC.

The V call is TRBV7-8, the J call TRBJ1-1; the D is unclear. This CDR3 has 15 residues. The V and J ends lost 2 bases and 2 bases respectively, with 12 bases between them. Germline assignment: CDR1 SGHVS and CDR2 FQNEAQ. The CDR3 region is CASSLKAGGNTEAFF. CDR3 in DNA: TGTGCCAGCAGCTTAAAGGCGGGTGGTAACACTGAAGCTTTCTTT.

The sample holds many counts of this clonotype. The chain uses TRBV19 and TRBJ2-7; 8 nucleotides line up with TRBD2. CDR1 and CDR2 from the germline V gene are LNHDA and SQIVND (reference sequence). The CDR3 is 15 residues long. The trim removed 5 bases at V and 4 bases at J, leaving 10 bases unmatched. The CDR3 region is CASSLRTSHIYEQYF. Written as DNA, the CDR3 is TGTGCCAGTAGTCTGAGGACTAGCCACATATACGAGCAGTACTTC. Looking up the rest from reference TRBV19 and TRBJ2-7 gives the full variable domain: DGGITQSPKYLFRKEGQNVTLSCEQNLNHDAMYWYRQDPGQGLRLIYYSQIVNDFQKGDIAEGYSVSREKKESFPLTVTSAQKNPTAFYLCASSLRTSHIYEQYFGPGTRLTVT.

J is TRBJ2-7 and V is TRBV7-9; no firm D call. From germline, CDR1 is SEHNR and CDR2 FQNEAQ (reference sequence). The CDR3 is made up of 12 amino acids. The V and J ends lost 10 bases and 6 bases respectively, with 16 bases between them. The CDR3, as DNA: TGTGCCACCAGGACGGTCTACGGCGAGCAGTACTTC. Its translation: CATRTVYGEQYF. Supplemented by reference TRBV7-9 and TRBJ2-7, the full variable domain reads DTGVSQNPRHKITKRGQNVTFRCDPISEHNRLYWYRQTLGQGPEFLTYFQNEAQLEKSRLLSDRFSAERPKGSFSTLEIQRTEQGDSAMYLCATRTVYGEQYFGPGTRLTVT.

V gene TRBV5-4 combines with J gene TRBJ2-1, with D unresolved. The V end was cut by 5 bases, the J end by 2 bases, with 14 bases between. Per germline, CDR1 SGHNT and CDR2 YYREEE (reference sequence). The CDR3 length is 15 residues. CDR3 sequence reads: CASSSDQIPYNEQFF. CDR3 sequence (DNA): TGTGCCAGCAGTTCGGACCAAATCCCCTACAATGAGCAGTTCTTC.

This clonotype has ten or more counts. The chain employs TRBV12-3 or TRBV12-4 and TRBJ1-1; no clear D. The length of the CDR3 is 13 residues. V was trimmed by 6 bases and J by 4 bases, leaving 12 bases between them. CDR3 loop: CASSLLTSTEAFF. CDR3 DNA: TGTGCCAGCAGCCTCCTCACGTCCACTGAAGCTTTCTTT.

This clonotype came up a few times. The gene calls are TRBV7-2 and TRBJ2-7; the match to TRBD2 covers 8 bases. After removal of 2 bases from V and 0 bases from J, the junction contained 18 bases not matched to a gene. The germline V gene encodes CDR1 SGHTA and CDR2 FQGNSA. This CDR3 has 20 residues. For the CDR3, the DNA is TGTGCCAGCAGCTTAATCCATGCCCGACGAGCGGGGGAAAGCTCCTACGAGCAGTACGTC. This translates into CASSLIHARRAGESSYEQYV.

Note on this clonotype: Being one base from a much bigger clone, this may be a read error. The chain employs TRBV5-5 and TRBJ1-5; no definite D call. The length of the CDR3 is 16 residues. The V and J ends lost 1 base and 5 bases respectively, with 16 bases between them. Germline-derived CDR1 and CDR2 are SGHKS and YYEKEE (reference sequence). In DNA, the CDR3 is TGTGCCAGCAGCTTGTACGGGGTGGTAGGAGATCAGCCCCAGCATTTT. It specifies CASSLYGVVGDQPQHF.

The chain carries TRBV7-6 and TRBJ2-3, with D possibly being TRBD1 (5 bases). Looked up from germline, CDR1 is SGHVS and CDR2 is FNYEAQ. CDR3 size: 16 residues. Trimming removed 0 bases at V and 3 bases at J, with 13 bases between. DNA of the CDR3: TGTGCCAGCAGCTTAGCGTCGCAGGGCAGTACAGATACGCAGTATTTT. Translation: CASSLASQGSTDTQYF.

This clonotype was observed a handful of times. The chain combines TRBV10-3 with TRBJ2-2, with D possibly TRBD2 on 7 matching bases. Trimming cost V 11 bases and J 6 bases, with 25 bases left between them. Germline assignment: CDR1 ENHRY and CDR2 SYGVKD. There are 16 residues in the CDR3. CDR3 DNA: TGTGCCGCCCTCAAAAGGGAGGGGGGGGCCGCCGGGGAGCTGTTTTTT. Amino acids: CAALKREGGAAGELFF.

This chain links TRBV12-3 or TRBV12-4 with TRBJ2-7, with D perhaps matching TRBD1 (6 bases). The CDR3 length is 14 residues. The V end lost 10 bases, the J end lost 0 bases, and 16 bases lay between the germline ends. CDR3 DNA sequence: TGTGCCACCGGAAGACAGGAGAGCTCCTACGAGCAGTACGTC. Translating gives CATGRQESSYEQYV.

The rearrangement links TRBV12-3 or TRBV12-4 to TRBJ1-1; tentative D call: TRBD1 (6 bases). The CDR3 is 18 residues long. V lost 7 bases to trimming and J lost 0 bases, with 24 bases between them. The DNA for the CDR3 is TGTGCCAGCACCCTCATTAGGGGTGAGGGGGTCGTGAACACTGAAGCTTTCTTT. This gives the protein CASTLIRGEGVVNTEAFF.

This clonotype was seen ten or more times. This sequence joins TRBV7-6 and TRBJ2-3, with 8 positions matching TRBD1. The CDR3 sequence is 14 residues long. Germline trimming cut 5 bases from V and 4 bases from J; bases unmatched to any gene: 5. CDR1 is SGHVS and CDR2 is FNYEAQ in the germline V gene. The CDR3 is CASSRTGLADTQYF. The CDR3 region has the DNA TGTGCCAGCAGCCGGACAGGGCTAGCAGATACGCAGTATTTT.

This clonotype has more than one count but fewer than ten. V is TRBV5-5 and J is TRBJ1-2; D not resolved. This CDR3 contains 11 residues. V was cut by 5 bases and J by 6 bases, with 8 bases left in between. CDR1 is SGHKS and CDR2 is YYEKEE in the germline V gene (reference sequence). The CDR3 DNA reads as TGTGCCAGCAGGAAGGTAGATGGCTACACCTTC. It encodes CASRKVDGYTF.

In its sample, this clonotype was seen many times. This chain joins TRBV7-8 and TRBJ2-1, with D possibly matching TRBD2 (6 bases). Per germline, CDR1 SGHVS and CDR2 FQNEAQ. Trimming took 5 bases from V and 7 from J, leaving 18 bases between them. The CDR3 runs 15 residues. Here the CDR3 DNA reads TGTGCCAGCAGCCCAAACCCCGGGGGTTTAAATGAGCAGTTCTTC. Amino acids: CASSPNPGGLNEQFF. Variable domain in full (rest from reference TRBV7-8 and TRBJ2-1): GAGVSQSPRYKVAKRGQDVALRCDPISGHVSLFWYQQALGQGPEFLTYFQNEAQLDKSGLPSDRFFAERPEGSVSTLKIQRTQQEDSAVYLCASSPNPGGLNEQFFGPGTRLTVL.

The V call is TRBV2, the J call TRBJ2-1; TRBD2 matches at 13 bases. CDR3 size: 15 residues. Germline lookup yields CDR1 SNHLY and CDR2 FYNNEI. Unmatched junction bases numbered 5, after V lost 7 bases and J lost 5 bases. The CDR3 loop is CASKEGLAGNNEQFF. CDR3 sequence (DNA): TGTGCCAGCAAGGAGGGACTAGCGGGGAACAATGAGCAGTTCTTC.

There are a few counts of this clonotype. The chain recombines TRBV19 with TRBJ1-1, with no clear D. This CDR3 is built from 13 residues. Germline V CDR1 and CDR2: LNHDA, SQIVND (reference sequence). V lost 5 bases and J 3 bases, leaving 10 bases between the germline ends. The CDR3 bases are TGTGCCAGTAGTGTGGACGGTTACACTGAAGCTTTCTTT. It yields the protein CASSVDGYTEAFF.

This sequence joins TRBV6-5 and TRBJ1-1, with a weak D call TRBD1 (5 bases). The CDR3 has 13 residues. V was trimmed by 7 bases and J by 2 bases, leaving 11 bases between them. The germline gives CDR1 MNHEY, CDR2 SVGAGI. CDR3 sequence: CASTETDNTEAFF. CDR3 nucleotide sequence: TGTGCCAGCACCGAGACAGACAACACTGAAGCTTTCTTT.

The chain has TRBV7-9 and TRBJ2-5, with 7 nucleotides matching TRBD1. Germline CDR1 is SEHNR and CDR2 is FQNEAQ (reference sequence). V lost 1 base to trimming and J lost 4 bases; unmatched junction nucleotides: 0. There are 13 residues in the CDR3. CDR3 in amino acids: CASSLDRGETQYF. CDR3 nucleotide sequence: TGTGCCAGCAGCTTAGACAGGGGAGAGACCCAGTACTTC.

Here the CDR3 reads CASSWGRTETQYF. The CDR3 DNA is TGTGCCAGCAGCTGGGGACGAACCGAGACCCAGTACTTC. J is TRBJ2-5 and V is TRBV7-9; perhaps D is TRBD1 or TRBD2 (5 bases each). This CDR3 spans 13 amino acids. V was pared by 4 bases and J by 5 bases, with 11 bases between. In germline, CDR1 is SEHNR, CDR2 FQNEAQ (reference sequence).

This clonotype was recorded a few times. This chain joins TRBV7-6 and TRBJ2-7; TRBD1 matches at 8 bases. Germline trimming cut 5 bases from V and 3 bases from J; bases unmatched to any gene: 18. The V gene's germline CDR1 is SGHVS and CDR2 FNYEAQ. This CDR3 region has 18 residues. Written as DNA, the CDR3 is TGTGCCAGCAGCCCTCCCCTTGGACAGGGCTTAACTTACTACGAGCAGTACTTC. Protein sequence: CASSPPLGQGLTYYEQYF.

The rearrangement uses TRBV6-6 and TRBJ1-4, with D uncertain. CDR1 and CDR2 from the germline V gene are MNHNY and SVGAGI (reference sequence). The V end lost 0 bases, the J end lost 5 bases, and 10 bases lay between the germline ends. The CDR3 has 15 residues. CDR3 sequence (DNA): TGTGCCAGCAGTTACTCGTCAGCCTCCAATGAAAAACTGTTTTTT. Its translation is CASSYSSASNEKLFF.